Each of the 21 T cell receptor beta chains below was sequenced from the same sample in a study of regulatory T cells in long-lasting Graves disease. Arm-PCR with iRepertoire HTBI primers amplified the CDR3 regions for these TCR beta libraries. TCRdb used MiXCR to reprocess the multiplex PCR reads, holding one entry per CDR3 protein. The sample has about 430,000 distinct CDR3 sequences, about 21% seen once. Time point: persistent/refractory GD, antithyroid drugs over 5 years with positive TRAb. RNA isolated from PBMCs was used to make the TCR library. The specimen comprised peripheral blood mononuclear cells (PBMCs), sampled when the disease was refractory, from a patient treated with antithyroid drugs. All receptors come from a female donor with Graves disease.

The chain is built from TRBV30 and TRBJ2-7; tentatively, D is TRBD1 (5 bases). The CDR3 has 12 amino acids. CDR1 GTSNPN and CDR2 SVGIG come from the germline V gene (reference sequence). The V end lost 6 bases, the J end lost 4 bases, and 13 bases lay between the germline ends. CDR3 coding DNA: TGTGCCTGCCTGGGGCCCCTTTACGAGCAGTACTTC. It encodes CACLGPLYEQYF.

This clonotype was detected many times. V gene TRBV12-3 or TRBV12-4 combines with J gene TRBJ2-5; D is possibly TRBD1 (5 bases). Trimming pared 1 base from V and 2 bases from J, leaving 11 bases between. The CDR3 spans 15 residues. Here the CDR3 reads CASSLVRQPQETQYF. CDR3 coding DNA: TGTGCCAGCAGTTTAGTTCGACAGCCTCAAGAGACCCAGTACTTC.

This clonotype was recorded a few times. The rearrangement links TRBV19 to TRBJ2-7, with no clear D. The CDR3 consists of 13 residues. CDR1 is LNHDA, CDR2 SQIVND, per germline (reference sequence). Trimming took off 3 bases at V and 3 bases at J, with 9 bases between the two ends. As DNA, the CDR3 is TGTGCCAGTAGTATGGGTATGGTCTACGAGCAGTACTTC. This gives the protein CASSMGMVYEQYF.

As regards this clonotype: The junction differs from germline at one of its ends, possibly a read error. This chain uses TRBV20-1 with TRBJ1-3; D is undetermined. The V gene's germline CDR1 is DFQATT and CDR2 SNEGSKA (reference sequence). There are 15 residues in the CDR3. In DNA, the CDR3 is TGCGGTGCCCCCCCGGAAGCACACTCTGGAAACACCATATATTTT. It is translated as CGAPPEAHSGNTIYF.

The chain employs TRBV20-1 and TRBJ2-7, with 7 nucleotides matching TRBD1. This CDR3 has 15 residues. Germline CDR1 and CDR2: DFQATT and SNEGSKA (reference sequence). The ends lost 0 bases at V and 3 bases at J; junction bases unmatched: 8. The CDR3 DNA reads TGCAGTGCTAGAGAGAGGCGGACAGGCAACTACGAGCAGTACTTC. Protein: CSARERRTGNYEQYF.

V and J are TRBV25-1 and TRBJ1-2, with D possibly matching TRBD1 (5 bases). The CDR3 has 14 amino acids. Per germline, CDR1 MGHDK and CDR2 SYGVNS. V gave up 3 bases and J gave up 5 bases, with 13 bases separating them. The DNA for the CDR3 is TGTGCCAGCAGTGATAGGCAGGGACGTTATGGCTACACCTTC. Its translation is CASSDRQGRYGYTF.

The V call is TRBV20-1, the J call TRBJ2-4, with D unclear. The ends were cut back, 5 bases at V and 7 bases at J, with 9 bases in the middle. The CDR3 has 11 amino acids. Per the germline V gene, CDR1 is DFQATT and CDR2 is SNEGSKA (reference sequence). The CDR3 DNA reads TGCAGTGCTGTTAGTGGGAACATTCAGTACTTC. Translated: CSAVSGNIQYF.

This clonotype has only a few counts. This chain links TRBV27 with TRBJ2-7, with unresolved D. CDR3 length equals 13 residues. Trimming took off 2 bases at V and 7 bases at J, with 12 bases between the two ends. Germline CDR1 is MNHEY and CDR2 is SMNVEV (reference sequence). This CDR3 reads CASSLVGPWEQYF. In nucleotides, the CDR3 is TGTGCCAGCAGTTTAGTAGGGCCGTGGGAGCAGTACTTC.

This clonotype came up many times. The chain carries TRBV28 and TRBJ2-2, with a weak D call TRBD2 (6 bases). Per germline, CDR1 MDHEN and CDR2 SYDVKM. This CDR3 is 16 amino acids long. V was cut by 2 bases and J by 1 base, with 11 bases left in between. CDR3 protein: CASSLLLAQNTGELFF. For the CDR3, the DNA is TGTGCCAGCAGTTTACTGCTAGCGCAGAACACCGGGGAGCTGTTTTTT.

This clonotype was found many times. This chain links TRBV2 with TRBJ1-2, with D perhaps matching TRBD1 (5 bases). The CDR3 runs to 13 residues. V lost 7 bases to trimming and J lost 5 bases, with 14 bases between them. From germline, CDR1 is SNHLY and CDR2 FYNNEI. The CDR3 coding sequence is TGTGCCAGCATCATGGGAGGGGAATATGGCTACACCTTC. Residues: CASIMGGEYGYTF.

J is TRBJ2-7 and V is TRBV6-5; D may correspond to TRBD1 or TRBD2 (6 bases each). CDR3 length equals 14 residues. The V gene lost 0 bases and the J gene lost 6 bases, with 12 bases spanning the gap. Germline loops: CDR1 MNHEY, CDR2 SVGAGI. The CDR3 region is CASSYSLGGSEQYF. For the CDR3, the DNA is TGTGCCAGCAGTTACTCGCTAGGGGGGAGCGAGCAGTACTTC.

Only a few counts were recorded for this clonotype. The gene calls are TRBV20-1 and TRBJ1-1; no reliable D call. V lost 0 bases to trimming and J lost 6 bases, with 2 bases between them. The CDR3 loop spans 10 amino acids. Looked up from germline, CDR1 is DFQATT and CDR2 is SNEGSKA (reference sequence). The CDR3 coding sequence is TGCAGTGCTAGAGACTCTGAAGCTTTCTTT. The encoded protein is CSARDSEAFF.

About this clonotype itself: A far larger clone is a single base away, which makes a read error likely. This chain joins TRBV28 and TRBJ1-4; a possible D gene is TRBD1 (5 bases). The DNA end favors TRBJ1-6, so the J call may be wrong. This CDR3 is built from 15 residues. From germline, CDR1 is MDHEN and CDR2 SYDVKM. The CDR3 is CASSLDGGYNSPLHF. In DNA form, the CDR3 reads TGTGCCAGCAGTCTCGACGGGGGCTATAATTCACCCCTCCACTTT.

In its sample, this clonotype was seen many times. The gene calls are TRBV18 and TRBJ1-5; D unclear. Germline loops: CDR1 KGHSH, CDR2 LQKENI. V lost 8 bases to trimming and J lost 4 bases, with 12 bases between them. CDR3 length: 13 amino acids. The DNA for the CDR3 is TGTGCCAGCAGTCCCTCCGGTAATCAGCCCCAGCATTTT. Translating gives CASSPSGNQPQHF.

This clonotype was seen ten or more times. The chain couples TRBV30 to TRBJ1-1; D is possibly TRBD1 (6 bases). The CDR3 loop spans 14 amino acids. Trimming took 3 bases from V and 1 from J, leaving 12 bases between them. Germline-derived CDR1 and CDR2 are GTSNPN and SVGIG (reference sequence). The CDR3 coding sequence is TGTGCCTGGAGGAAACTGACAGGGAACACTGAAGCTTTCTTT. As protein: CAWRKLTGNTEAFF.

There are a few counts of this clonotype. The rearrangement uses TRBV19 and TRBJ1-4; 8 bases line up with TRBD1. The V and J ends lost 5 bases and 5 bases, in that order; junction bases with no gene match: 7. Per germline, CDR1 LNHDA and CDR2 SQIVND (reference sequence). This CDR3 is built from 15 residues. The CDR3 DNA reads TGTGCCAGTAGTTCGCAGGGGGCAGTGAATGAAAAACTGTTTTTT. Its protein is CASSSQGAVNEKLFF.

This clonotype has only a few counts. The CDR3 nucleotides are TGTGCCAGCAGTCTTAGCGGGAGGTTTGGGGAGCAGTACTTC. Residues: CASSLSGRFGEQYF. This rearrangement joins TRBV25-1 to TRBJ2-7; 10 nucleotides align to TRBD2. Per germline, CDR1 MGHDK and CDR2 SYGVNS. V was pared by 5 bases and J by 7 bases, with 8 bases of the junction left unmatched. The CDR3 extends over 14 amino acids.

The chain is built from TRBV29-1 and TRBJ2-5, with TRBD1 matching over 9 bases. V shed 8 bases, J shed 1 base, and the junction held 5 bases outside the gene matches. Germline assignment: CDR1 SQVTM and CDR2 ANQGSEA. The CDR3 is made up of 13 amino acids. CDR3 DNA: TGCAGCATTGGGACAGGGTCCCAAGAGACCCAGTACTTC. This codes for CSIGTGSQETQYF.

This rearrangement joins TRBV10-3 to TRBJ2-3; 7 bases agree with TRBD1. CDR1 ENHRY and CDR2 SYGVKD come from the germline V gene. This CDR3 has 14 amino acids. Trimming cost V 6 bases and J 3 bases; bases outside gene matches: 6. The CDR3 region is CAISGTAQTDTQYF. CDR3 DNA sequence: TGTGCCATCAGCGGGACAGCTCAGACAGATACGCAGTATTTT.

As concerns this clonotype: A much bigger clone sits one base away, suggesting this may be a read error. No conserved phenylalanine or tryptophan is present at the end of the CDR3, so a read error is the likely explanation. This chain joins TRBV25-1 and TRBJ1-1; D is ambiguous. From germline, CDR1 is MGHDK and CDR2 SYGVNS. The CDR3 has 14 amino acids. V gave up 4 bases and J gave up 5 bases, with 14 bases separating them. As DNA, the CDR3 is TGTGCCAGCAGTGCGCGAACCGGGGAGACTGAAGCTTTCCTT. Its protein is CASSARTGETEAFL.

This clonotype was counted ten times or more. V gene TRBV2 combines with J gene TRBJ2-5; D perhaps matches TRBD2 (5 bases). Germline CDR1 SNHLY, CDR2 FYNNEI. V was shortened by 10 bases and J by 5 bases, with 20 bases between the two germline ends. This CDR3 region has 14 residues. CDR3 region: CATRTTRALETQYF. The CDR3 nucleotides read TGTGCCACCCGAACGACGAGGGCCCTGGAGACCCAGTACTTC. The variable domain in full, completed from reference TRBV2 and TRBJ2-5, reads EPEVTQTPSHQVTQMGQEVILRCVPISNHLYFYWYRQILGQKVEFLVSFYNNEISEKSEIFDDQFSVERPDGSNFTLKIRSTKLEDSAMYFCATRTTRALETQYFGPGTRLLVL.